The rows below give T cell receptor beta chains drawn from one sample of a study of neurological immune-mediated disorders. TCRdb analysed the 5' RACE reads with MiXCR anew, one entry per CDR3 protein. Of around 49,000 distinct CDR3 sequences listed, approximately 14% are singletons. The sample consisted of PBMCs. The origin of the receptors is a male donor with HTLV-1-associated myelopathy (HAM/TSP). The CDR3 runs from the conserved cysteine through the conserved F or W. The D gene is left open where the match is weak. A clone size is listed for some rows: how often the clone was seen (once, few, many), or a class if it is expanded.

size	D	V	J	CDR3
many	NA	TRBV7-9	TRBJ1-2	CASSLSLGTKNYGYTF
many	NA	TRBV6-5	TRBJ2-2	CASSYQPRDTGELFF
many	NA	TRBV7-8	TRBJ1-1	CATLRVKNTEAFF
many	NA	TRBV29-1	TRBJ2-4	CSGGENIQYF
many	NA	TRBV5-1	TRBJ2-1	CASSQGNRNEQFF
NA	TRBD1	TRBV3-1	TRBJ2-6	CASSQVQGNGANVLTF
many	NA	TRBV27	TRBJ2-1	CASSPAPPGQFDNEQFF
once	NA	TRBV29-1	TRBJ2-7	CSVGRSFYEQYF
NA	TRBD1	TRBV5-8	TRBJ2-5	CASSATGTEETQYF
many	NA	TRBV5-1	TRBJ2-3	CASSQGGVLTDTQYF
NA	NA	TRBV6-2/TRBV6-3	TRBJ1-2	CASSQSRGTYGYTF
many	NA	TRBV5-1	TRBJ2-3	CASKTAAYTDTQYF
many	NA	TRBV5-8	TRBJ1-5	CASSSLLRENQPQHF
many	TRBD1	TRBV12-3/TRBV12-4	TRBJ1-1	CASTRTGGLASEAFF
many	NA	TRBV5-1	TRBJ1-6	CASSFSDRPNSPLHF
many	NA	TRBV20-1	TRBJ1-1	CSARDRRGAGTEAFF
once	NA	TRBV24-1	TRBJ1-2	CATSGSPFSYGYTF
many	NA	TRBV20-1	TRBJ2-5	CSARQGQETQYF
many	TRBD1	TRBV20-1	TRBJ2-7	CSARDPGTGIYEQYF
many	NA	TRBV11-3	TRBJ2-2	CASSLTSWTGNTGELFF
many	NA	TRBV10-3	TRBJ2-7	CAISEKRDGPYEQYF
many	TRBD1	TRBV7-6	TRBJ1-1	CASRPARQGLMNTEAFF
NA	NA	TRBV5-1	TRBJ1-4	CASSFGRSGEKLFF
many	NA	TRBV29-1	TRBJ1-1	CSGSRGAEAFF
many	NA	TRBV7-2	TRBJ1-2	CASSRGGSVLYGYTF
many	NA	TRBV12-3/TRBV12-4	TRBJ2-1	CASSLALSAPPYNEQFF
many	TRBD2	TRBV5-1	TRBJ2-1	CASSTIAGTYNEQFF
many	NA	TRBV20-1	TRBJ2-1	CSAQNNEQFF
many	TRBD2	TRBV20-1	TRBJ2-5	CSTLGRGGQETQYF
many	NA	TRBV27	TRBJ1-1	CASIPGEAFF
few	TRBD1	TRBV29-1	TRBJ2-3	CSVTLGQGSTDTQYF
many	NA	TRBV12-3/TRBV12-4	TRBJ2-7	CASSSGDSSYEQYF
many	NA	TRBV6-6	TRBJ2-7	CASRFESSPYEQYF
many	NA	TRBV7-9	TRBJ2-3	CASSSPQRGTDTQYF
many	TRBD1	TRBV5-6	TRBJ2-7	CASSRGQAYEQYF
many	NA	TRBV19	TRBJ2-1	CASSARINNEQFF
few	NA	TRBV7-2	TRBJ2-5	CASSFGQTQETQYF
many	NA	TRBV20-1	TRBJ2-3	CSAGKGGGKDTQYF
NA	TRBD1	TRBV19	TRBJ2-3	CASTGQGGDTQYF
many	NA	TRBV15	TRBJ1-1	CATSRDRVGTEAFF
many	NA	TRBV20-1	TRBJ1-5	CSASTGNQPQHF